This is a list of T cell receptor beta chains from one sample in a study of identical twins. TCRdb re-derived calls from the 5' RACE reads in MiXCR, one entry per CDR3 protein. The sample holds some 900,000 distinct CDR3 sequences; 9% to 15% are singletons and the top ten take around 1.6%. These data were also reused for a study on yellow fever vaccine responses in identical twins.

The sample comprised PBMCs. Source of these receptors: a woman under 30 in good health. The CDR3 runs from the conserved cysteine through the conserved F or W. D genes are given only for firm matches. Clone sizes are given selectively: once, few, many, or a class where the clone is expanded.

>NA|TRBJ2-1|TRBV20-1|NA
TGCAGTACGTGCAGTGGACAGCCCGGCTCCTACAATGAGCAGTTCTTC
CSTCSGQPGSYNEQFF
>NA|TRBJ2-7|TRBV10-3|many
TGTGCCATCAGTGAAGTAGCGGAGCTACCCTTCTACGAGCAGTACTTC
CAISEVAELPFYEQYF
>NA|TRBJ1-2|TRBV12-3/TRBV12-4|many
TGTGCCAGCAGTTTAGCAGCTTATGGCTACACCTTC
CASSLAAYGYTF
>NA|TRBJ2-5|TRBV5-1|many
TGCGCCAGCAGCTTGGAAGAGAAAGAGACCCAGTACTTC
CASSLEEKETQYF
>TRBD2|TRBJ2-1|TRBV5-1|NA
TGCGCCAGTAGACTAGCGGGGGGGCGGGTCTACAATGAGCAGTTCTTC
CASRLAGGRVYNEQFF
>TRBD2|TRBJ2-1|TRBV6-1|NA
TGTGCCAGCAGTGATGATAGCGGGTTCCACAATGAGCAGTTCTTC
CASSDDSGFHNEQFF
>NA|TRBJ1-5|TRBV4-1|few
TGCGCCAGCAGCCAAGGGCCTCCGGGTCAGCCCCAGCATTTT
CASSQGPPGQPQHF
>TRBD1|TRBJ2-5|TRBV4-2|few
TGTGCCAGCAGCCAAGTTGGGACAGGGGAAGGGACCCAGTACTTC
CASSQVGTGEGTQYF
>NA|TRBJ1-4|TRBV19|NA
TGTGCCAGTAGTATCCAGACAACTAATGAAAAACTGTTTTTT
CASSIQTTNEKLFF
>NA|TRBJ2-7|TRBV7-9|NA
TGTGCCAGCGGCCGTCTATCGTACAACGAGCAGTACTTC
CASGRLSYNEQYF
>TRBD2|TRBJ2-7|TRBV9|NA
TGTGCCAGCAGCCCCGGATCAGCGGGAGACAAATACGAGCAGTACTTC
CASSPGSAGDKYEQYF
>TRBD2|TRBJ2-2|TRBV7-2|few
TGTGCCAGCAGCTTAGGGATAGCGGGAGTGAGCGGGGAGCTGTTTTTT
CASSLGIAGVSGELFF
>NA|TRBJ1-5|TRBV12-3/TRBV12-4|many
TGTGCCAGCAGTTTAAGGGGTTGGAATCAGCCCCAGCATTTT
CASSLRGWNQPQHF
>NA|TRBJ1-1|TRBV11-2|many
TGTGCCAGCCGGTCCACCAGGGACACTGAAGCTTTCTTT
CASRSTRDTEAFF
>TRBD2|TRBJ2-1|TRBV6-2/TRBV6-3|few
TGTGCCAGCAGTTACTCGACCCCTCGGGGTAGCGGGAGTGAGCAGTTCTTC
CASSYSTPRGSGSEQFF
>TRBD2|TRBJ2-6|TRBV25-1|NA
TGTGCCAGCAGTGCCCAAACCGCTAGCGGAGTAAGCTCTGGGGCCAACGTCCTGACTTTC
CASSAQTASGVSSGANVLTF
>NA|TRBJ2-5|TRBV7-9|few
TGTGCCAGCAGCCCCCGCTGGGCAGAGACCCAGTACTTC
CASSPRWAETQYF
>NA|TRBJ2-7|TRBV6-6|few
TGTGCCAGCAGGGCGGGGGCAGCCTACGAGCAGTACTTC
CASRAGAAYEQYF
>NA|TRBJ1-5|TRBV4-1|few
TGCGCCAGCAGCATCATCACAGGGAGCACTCAGCCCCAGCATTTT
CASSIITGSTQPQHF
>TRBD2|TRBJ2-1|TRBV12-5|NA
TGTGCTAGTGGGGGCCTAGCGGATCCCTACAATGAGCAGTTCTTC
CASGGLADPYNEQFF
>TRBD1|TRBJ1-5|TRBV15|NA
TGTGCCACTAGAGACCCCGGACAGGGGGCGAGTCAGCCCCAGCATTTT
CATRDPGQGASQPQHF
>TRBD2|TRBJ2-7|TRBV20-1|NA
TGCAGTGCTAGAACCCCAGATAGCGGGAGTACCTACGAGCAGTACTTC
CSARTPDSGSTYEQYF
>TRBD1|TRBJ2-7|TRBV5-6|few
TGTGCCAGCAGCTCGCGAAAGACAGGGACATTGGGCGAGCAGTACTTC
CASSSRKTGTLGEQYF
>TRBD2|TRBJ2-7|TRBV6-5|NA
TGTGCCAGCAGTGTACTAGCGGGAGTCCACGAGCAGTACTTC
CASSVLAGVHEQYF
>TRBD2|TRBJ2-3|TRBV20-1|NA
TGCAGTGCTAGTCGGCGGGGGAACCTCTCAGATACGCAGTATTTT
CSASRRGNLSDTQYF
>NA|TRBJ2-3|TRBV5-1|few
TGCGCCAGCAGCCCCGGCGCCCTCTCAAGCACAGATACGCAGTATTTT
CASSPGALSSTDTQYF
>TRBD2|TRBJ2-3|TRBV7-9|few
TGTGCCAGCAGCACCGAAGCGGGAGGGTTATCAGATACGCAGTATTTT
CASSTEAGGLSDTQYF
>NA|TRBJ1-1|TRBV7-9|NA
TGTGCCAGCAGCTTAGTAGAGACAGACACTGAAGCTTTCTTT
CASSLVETDTEAFF
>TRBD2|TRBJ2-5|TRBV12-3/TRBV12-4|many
TGTGCCAGCAGTCAGGGACTAGCGGGCTTACAAGAGACCCAGTACTTC
CASSQGLAGLQETQYF
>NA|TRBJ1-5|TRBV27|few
TGTGCCAGCAGTTTCACAGGGAGCCGACAGCCCCAGCATTTT
CASSFTGSRQPQHF
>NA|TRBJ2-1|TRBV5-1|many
TGCGCCAGCAGCTTGTCAGTAGACAATGAGCAGTTCTTC
CASSLSVDNEQFF
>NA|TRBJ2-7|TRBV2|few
TGTGCCAGCAGATCCCGGGATCCGAGTTCCTACGAGCAGTACTTC
CASRSRDPSSYEQYF
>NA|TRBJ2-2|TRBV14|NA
TGTGCCAGCAGCCATCAGGAGAACACCGGGGAGCTGTTTTTT
CASSHQENTGELFF
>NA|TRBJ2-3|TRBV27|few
TGTGCCAGCAGTGCCGTAAGCACAGATACGCAGTATTTT
CASSAVSTDTQYF